This T cell receptor beta chain was observed in a study of cytomegalovirus exposure and HLA in healthy donors. Regarding the study as a whole: Later analysis placed DRB1 highest and HLA-C lowest in TCR association rates, which differed by HLA locus. Among the CMV-associated chains, three were confirmed in vitro as specific for CMV antigens. TCR beta chain V- and J-gene trimming was linked, in a later analysis, to a missense variant in DCLRE1C.

Remarks on this clone: Antigen: not known.

With 60 Vbeta and 13 Jbeta primers, the PCR was carried out. Assay used: immunoSEQ multiplex PCR; TCRdb lists only in-frame clones, some missing. This sample yields some 180,000 clones, of which 70% to 80% are seen a single time; approximately 3.7% belongs to the top ten. Healthy bone marrow donors made up the donor group. The CDR3 totals 15 residues. Germline assignment: CDR1 GTSNPN and CDR2 SVGIG (reference sequence). V was shortened by 3 bases and J by 1 base, with 13 bases between the two germline ends. This clonotype was obtained from a woman aged 55-70 years in good health and CMV-seropositive. The specimen sequenced was PBMCs. The chain joins TRBV30 to TRBJ1-3; D gene ambiguous. In DNA, the CDR3 is TGTGCCTGGAGCGTACGGACTTTTTCTGGAAACACCATATATTTT. Its protein is CAWSVRTFSGNTIYF.